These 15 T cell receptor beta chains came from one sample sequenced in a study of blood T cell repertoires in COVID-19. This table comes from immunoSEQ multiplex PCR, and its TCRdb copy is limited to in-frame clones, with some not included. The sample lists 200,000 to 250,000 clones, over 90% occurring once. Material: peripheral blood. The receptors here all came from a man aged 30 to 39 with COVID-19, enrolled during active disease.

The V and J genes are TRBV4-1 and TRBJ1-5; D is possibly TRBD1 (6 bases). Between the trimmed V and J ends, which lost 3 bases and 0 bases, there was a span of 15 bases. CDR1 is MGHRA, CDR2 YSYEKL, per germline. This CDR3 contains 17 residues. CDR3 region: CASSQGTGTYSNQPQHF. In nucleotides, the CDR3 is TGCGCCAGCAGCCAGGGCACAGGGACCTATAGCAATCAGCCCCAGCATTTT.

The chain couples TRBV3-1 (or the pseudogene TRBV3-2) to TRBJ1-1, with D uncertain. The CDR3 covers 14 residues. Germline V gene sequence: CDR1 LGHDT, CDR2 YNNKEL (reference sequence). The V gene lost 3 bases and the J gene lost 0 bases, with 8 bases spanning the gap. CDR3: CASSHLEMNTEAFF. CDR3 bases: TGTGCCAGCAGCCATCTGGAGATGAACACTGAAGCTTTCTTT.

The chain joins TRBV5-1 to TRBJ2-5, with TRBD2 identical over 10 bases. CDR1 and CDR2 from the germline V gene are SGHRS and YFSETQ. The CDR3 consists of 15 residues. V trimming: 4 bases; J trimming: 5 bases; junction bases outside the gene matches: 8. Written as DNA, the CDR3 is TGCGCCAGCAGCAGAGCGGGGGGGCAAGGGGAGACCCAGTACTTC. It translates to CASSRAGGQGETQYF. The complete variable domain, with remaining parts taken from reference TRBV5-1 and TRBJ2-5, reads KAGVTQTPRYLIKTRGQQVTLSCSPISGHRSVSWYQQTPGQGLQFLFEYFSETQRNKGNFPGRFSGRQFSNSRSEMNVSTLELGDSALYLCASSRAGGQGETQYFGPGTRLLVL.

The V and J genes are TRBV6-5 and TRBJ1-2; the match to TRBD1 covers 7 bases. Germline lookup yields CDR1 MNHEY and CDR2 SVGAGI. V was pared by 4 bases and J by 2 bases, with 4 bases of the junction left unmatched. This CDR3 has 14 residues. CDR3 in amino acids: CASSWGQPNYGYTF. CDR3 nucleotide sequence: TGTGCCAGCAGTTGGGGACAGCCGAACTATGGCTACACCTTC.

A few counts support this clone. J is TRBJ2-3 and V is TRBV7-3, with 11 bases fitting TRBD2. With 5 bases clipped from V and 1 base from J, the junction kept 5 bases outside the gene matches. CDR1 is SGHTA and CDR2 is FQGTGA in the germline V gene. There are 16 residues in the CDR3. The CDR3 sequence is CASSPGTSGRTDTQYF. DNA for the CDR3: TGTGCCAGCAGCCCCGGGACTAGCGGCCGCACAGATACGCAGTATTTT.

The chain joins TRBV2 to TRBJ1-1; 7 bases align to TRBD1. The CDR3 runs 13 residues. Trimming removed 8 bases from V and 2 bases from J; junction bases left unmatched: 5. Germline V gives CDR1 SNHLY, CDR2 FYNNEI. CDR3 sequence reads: CASEQGGNTEAFF. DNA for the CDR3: TGTGCCAGCGAGCAGGGGGGAAACACTGAAGCTTTCTTT.

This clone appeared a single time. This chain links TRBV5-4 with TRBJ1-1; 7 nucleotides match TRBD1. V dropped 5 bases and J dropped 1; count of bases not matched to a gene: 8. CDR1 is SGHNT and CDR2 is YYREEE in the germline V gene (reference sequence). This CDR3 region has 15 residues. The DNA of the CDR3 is TGTGCCAGCAGAAAAGGACAGGCCTCGAACACTGAAGCTTTCTTT. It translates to CASRKGQASNTEAFF.

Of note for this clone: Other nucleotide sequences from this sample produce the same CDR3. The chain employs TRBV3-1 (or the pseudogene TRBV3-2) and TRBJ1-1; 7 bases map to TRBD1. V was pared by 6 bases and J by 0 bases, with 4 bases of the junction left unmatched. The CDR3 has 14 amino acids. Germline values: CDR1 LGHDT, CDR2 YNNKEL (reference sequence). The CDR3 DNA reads TGTGCCAGCAGTCGGGACAGAATGAACACTGAAGCTTTCTTT. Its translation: CASSRDRMNTEAFF.

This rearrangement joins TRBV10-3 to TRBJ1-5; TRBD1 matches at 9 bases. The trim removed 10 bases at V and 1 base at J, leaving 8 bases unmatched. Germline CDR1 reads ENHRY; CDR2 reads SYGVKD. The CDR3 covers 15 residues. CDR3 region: CATSQGAPSNQPQHF. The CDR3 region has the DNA TGTGCCACATCACAGGGGGCGCCGAGCAATCAGCCCCAGCATTTT.

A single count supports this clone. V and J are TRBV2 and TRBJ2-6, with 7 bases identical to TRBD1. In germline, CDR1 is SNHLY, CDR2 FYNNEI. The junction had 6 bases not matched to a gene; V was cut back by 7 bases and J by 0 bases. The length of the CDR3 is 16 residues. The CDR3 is CASTWDSSSGANVLTF. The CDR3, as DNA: TGTGCCAGCACCTGGGACAGCAGCTCTGGGGCCAACGTCCTGACTTTC.

The CDR3 sequence: CASSQEDRVGEKLFF. In DNA, the CDR3 is TGCGCCAGCAGCCAAGAGGACAGGGTCGGCGAAAAACTGTTTTTT. The rearrangement uses TRBV4-1 and TRBJ1-4, with 8 bases lining up with TRBD1. The germline CDR1 and CDR2 sequences are MGHRA and YSYEKL. The CDR3 runs 15 residues. Trimming took 0 bases from V and 8 from J; bases not matched to a gene: 5.

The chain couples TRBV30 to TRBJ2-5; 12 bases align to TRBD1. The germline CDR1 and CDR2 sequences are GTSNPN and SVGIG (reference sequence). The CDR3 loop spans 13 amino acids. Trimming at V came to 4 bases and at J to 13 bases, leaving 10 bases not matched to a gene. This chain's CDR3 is CAWKGQGARSWYF. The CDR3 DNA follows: TGTGCCTGGAAGGGACAGGGGGCGCGCAGCTGGTACTTC.

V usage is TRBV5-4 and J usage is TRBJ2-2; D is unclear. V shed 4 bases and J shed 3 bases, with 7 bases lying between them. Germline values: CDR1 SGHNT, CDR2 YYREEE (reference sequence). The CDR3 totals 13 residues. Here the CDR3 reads CASSPYDTGELFF. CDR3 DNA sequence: TGTGCCAGCAGCCCCTATGACACCGGGGAGCTGTTTTTT.

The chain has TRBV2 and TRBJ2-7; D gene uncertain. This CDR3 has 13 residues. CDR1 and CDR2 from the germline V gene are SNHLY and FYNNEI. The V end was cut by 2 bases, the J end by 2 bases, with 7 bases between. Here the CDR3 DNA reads TGTGCCAGCAGTGAACAGGCAACCTACGAGCAGTACTTC. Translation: CASSEQATYEQYF.

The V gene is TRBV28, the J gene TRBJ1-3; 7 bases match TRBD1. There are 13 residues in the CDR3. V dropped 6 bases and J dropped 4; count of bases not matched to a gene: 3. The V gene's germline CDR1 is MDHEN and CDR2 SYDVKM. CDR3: CASRQGYGNTIYF. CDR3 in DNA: TGTGCCAGCAGACAGGGGTACGGAAACACCATATATTTT. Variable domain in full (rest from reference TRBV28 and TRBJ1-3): DVKVTQSSRYLVKRTGEKVFLECVQDMDHENMFWYRQDPGLGLRLIYFSYDVKMKEKGDIPEGYSVSREKKERFSLILESASTNQTSMYLCASRQGYGNTIYFGEGSWLTVV.